Below, 23 T cell receptor beta chains from the same sample are listed, as sequenced in a study of T-cell reconstitution after alpha-beta-depleted transplantation in children (dated by TCRdb to the mid-2010s). Preparation of the library involved PCR. Sequencing instrument: Illumina HiSeq 2500. TCR library preparation used molecular barcoding, with unique molecular identifiers applied to normalize quantification of the TCRbeta repertoire. Starting from the raw public reads, TCRdb applied fastp trimming at Q25, assembled clones with MiXCR and retained in-frame beta chains. Entries are consolidated by CDR3 protein sequence, retaining the most common genes and DNA. The table for this sample lists 400,000 to 500,000 distinct CDR3 sequences; about 11% of them were counted only once. The biggest ten clones account for about 5% of the sample. The material sequenced was PBMCs from the stem cell graft donor, taken from the stem cell graft. The receptors originated from a human donor who donated a stem cell graft to a child with acute myeloid leukemia.

This clonotype was counted many times. This chain joins TRBV10-2 and TRBJ2-1, with no clear D. The CDR3 loop spans 14 amino acids. Germline V lookup: CDR1 WSHSY, CDR2 SAAADI. Trimming removed 5 bases from V and 1 base from J, with 9 bases in between. DNA of the CDR3: TGCGCCAGCAGTCCAGGAAATTCCTACAATGAGCAGTTCTTC. Its translation is CASSPGNSYNEQFF.

This clonotype came up a few times. The chain employs TRBV4-2 and TRBJ2-5, with 8 bases aligning to TRBD1. The CDR3 contains 16 residues. Germline trimming cut 0 bases from V and 3 bases from J; bases unmatched to any gene: 6. The germline V gene encodes CDR1 LGHNA and CDR2 YNFKEQ. CDR3 loop: CASSQDGDRPEETQYF. The CDR3 coding sequence is TGTGCCAGCAGCCAAGATGGGGACAGGCCTGAAGAGACCCAGTACTTC.

The V call is TRBV20-1, the J call TRBJ2-1, with D possibly TRBD1 on 5 matching bases. V lost 2 bases and J 4 bases, leaving 18 bases between the germline ends. Germline V CDR1 and CDR2: DFQATT, SNEGSKA (reference sequence). This CDR3 is 16 amino acids long. The CDR3 DNA reads TGCAGTGCTAGATCCCCTATTGGCAGGGTATACAATGAGCAGTTCTTC. Its protein is CSARSPIGRVYNEQFF.

The chain has TRBV20-1 and TRBJ2-6; the match to TRBD1 covers 8 bases. The trim removed 6 bases at V and 0 bases at J, leaving 4 bases unmatched. The germline V gene encodes CDR1 DFQATT and CDR2 SNEGSKA (reference sequence). CDR3 length: 15 amino acids. CDR3 DNA sequence: TGCAGTGCCGGACAGGGACACTCTGGGGCCAACGTCCTGACTTTC. Encoded protein: CSAGQGHSGANVLTF.

This clonotype turned up a few times. The chain links TRBV4-3 to TRBJ2-1; possible D gene TRBD2, 6 bases. The CDR3 is 12 amino acids. Trimming cost V 1 base and J 11 bases, with 9 bases left between them. Per the germline V gene, CDR1 is LGHNA and CDR2 is YSLEER. The CDR3 spells CASSQGAGQQFF. CDR3 DNA: TGCGCCAGCAGCCAAGGGGCGGGACAGCAGTTCTTC.

The chain combines TRBV12-3 or TRBV12-4 with TRBJ1-2; 9 bases align to TRBD1. This CDR3 is built from 14 residues. The junction had 7 bases not matched to a gene; V was cut back by 5 bases and J by 6 bases. CDR3 coding DNA: TGTGCCAGCAGTGCCGGGACAGGGTTACATGGCTACACCTTC. It translates to CASSAGTGLHGYTF.

V and J are TRBV10-3 and TRBJ2-3; D may be TRBD1 (6 bases). CDR1 and CDR2 (germline): ENHRY, SYGVKD. The V end was cut by 10 bases, the J end by 1 base, with 18 bases between. The CDR3 loop spans 15 amino acids. CDR3 sequence: CATRRTEGGTDTQYF. The CDR3 bases are TGTGCCACCAGGCGGACAGAGGGGGGCACAGATACGCAGTATTTT.

This clonotype occurred many times. This sequence joins TRBV7-9 and TRBJ2-5; 9 nucleotides match TRBD1. From germline, CDR1 is SEHNR and CDR2 FQNEAQ (reference sequence). The length of the CDR3 is 14 residues. V gave up 5 bases and J gave up 0 bases; unmatched junction bases: 1. Written as DNA, the CDR3 is TGTGCCAGCAGCCGGACAGGGGACCAAGAGACCCAGTACTTC. It yields the protein CASSRTGDQETQYF.

There are a few counts of this clonotype. This chain connects TRBV2 to TRBJ2-6, with TRBD1 identical over 10 bases. Looked up from germline, CDR1 is SNHLY and CDR2 is FYNNEI. This CDR3 spans 16 amino acids. The trim removed 8 bases at V and 0 bases at J, leaving 4 bases unmatched. This chain's CDR3 is CASGRDRGSGANVLTF. For the CDR3, the DNA is TGTGCCAGCGGTCGGGACAGGGGCTCTGGGGCCAACGTCCTGACTTTC.

This clonotype was seen a few times. The chain couples TRBV20-1 to TRBJ2-1; D possibly uses TRBD1 or TRBD2 (6 bases each). V was shortened by 3 bases and J by 9 bases, with 12 bases between the two germline ends. Germline V CDR1 and CDR2: DFQATT, SNEGSKA (reference sequence). The CDR3 totals 12 residues. CDR3 in amino acids: CSARSGGGEQFF. The CDR3 nucleotides read TGCAGTGCTAGGTCCGGGGGCGGTGAGCAGTTCTTC.

The table lists this clonotype with a few counts. The V call is TRBV29-1, the J call TRBJ2-5; D remains unclear. The CDR3 consists of 11 residues. V lost 1 base and J lost 7, with 7 bases in between. Germline V gene data show CDR1 as SQVTM and CDR2 as ANQGSEA. CDR3 in amino acids: CSVEGVWTQYF. The CDR3 bases are TGCAGCGTTGAAGGGGTATGGACCCAGTACTTC.

This clonotype was picked up a small number of times. CDR3 amino acids: CASSYRTDYEQYV. CDR3 coding DNA: TGTGCCAGCAGTTATAGGACAGACTACGAGCAGTACGTC. The chain combines TRBV6-2 or TRBV6-3 with TRBJ2-7; maybe TRBD1 (6 bases). The CDR3 spans 13 residues. Between the trimmed V and J ends, which lost 3 bases and 3 bases, there was a span of 9 bases. Germline V gives CDR1 MNHEY, CDR2 SVGEGT.

The rearrangement uses TRBV7-9 and TRBJ1-2; 8 nucleotides agree with TRBD1. This CDR3 spans 15 amino acids. In germline, CDR1 is SEHNR, CDR2 FQNEAQ (reference sequence). Trimming removed 0 bases from V and 6 bases from J; junction bases left unmatched: 6. The CDR3 loop reads CASSLARTGTDGYTF. The CDR3 DNA is TGTGCCAGCAGCTTAGCCCGGACAGGGACCGATGGCTACACCTTC.

This clonotype has more than one count but fewer than ten. The V gene is TRBV10-3, the J gene TRBJ2-7; D remains ambiguous. Trimming left V 2 bases short and J 2 bases short, with 4 bases between. The germline gives CDR1 ENHRY, CDR2 SYGVKD. CDR3 length: 12 residues. CDR3 DNA sequence: TGTGCCATCAGTGAGCCCCCCTACGAGCAGTACTTC. It encodes CAISEPPYEQYF.

This clonotype occurred a few times. The chain is built from TRBV4-2 and TRBJ2-3; 11 bases map to TRBD2. Looked up from germline, CDR1 is LGHNA and CDR2 is YNFKEQ. V dropped 0 bases and J dropped 5; count of bases not matched to a gene: 4. This CDR3 has 16 residues. CDR3 coding DNA: TGTGCCAGCAGCCAAGACCTTAGCGGGGGGGGAGATACGCAGTATTTT. It encodes CASSQDLSGGGDTQYF.

This clonotype was seen a few times. The chain couples TRBV7-6 to TRBJ2-2; TRBD2 aligns across 8 bases. Germline V gives CDR1 SGHVS, CDR2 FNYEAQ. This CDR3 region has 16 residues. J was trimmed by 3 bases and V by 4 bases; bases with no gene match: 7. CDR3: CASSSRGTRDTGELFF. CDR3 DNA: TGTGCCAGCAGCTCCCGGGGGACTAGAGACACCGGGGAGCTGTTTTTT.

This clonotype showed up just a few times. V gene TRBV10-2 combines with J gene TRBJ2-3; 9 bases agree with TRBD1. The germline V gene encodes CDR1 WSHSY and CDR2 SAAADI. The trim removed 8 bases at V and 3 bases at J, leaving 6 bases unmatched. The CDR3 consists of 14 residues. The CDR3 nucleotides read TGCGCCAGCGATACAGGGGGCCGGACAGATACGCAGTATTTT. Translated, it gives CASDTGGRTDTQYF.

The J gene is TRBJ2-1, the V gene TRBV7-8, with 9 bases lining up with TRBD1. The length of the CDR3 is 18 residues. CDR1 is SGHVS, CDR2 FQNEAQ, per germline. V trimming: 4 bases; J trimming: 5 bases; junction bases outside the gene matches: 15. The DNA for the CDR3 is TGTGCCAGCAGCTGGCCGTCATACGGGACAGGGATGAACAATGAGCAGTTCTTC. Residues: CASSWPSYGTGMNNEQFF.

This clonotype was seen more than once but under ten times. Here the CDR3 reads CASSPNQGAGELFF. The CDR3 DNA follows: TGTGCCAGCTCACCTAACCAGGGAGCCGGGGAGCTGTTTTTT. This chain joins TRBV18 and TRBJ2-2; TRBD1 or TRBD2 may be the D gene (5 bases each). Per germline, CDR1 KGHSH and CDR2 LQKENI. CDR3 length: 14 amino acids. Trimming cost V 3 bases and J 6 bases, with 11 bases left between them.

The V gene is TRBV11-2, the J gene TRBJ2-2; 9 bases are shared with TRBD2. The CDR3 has 17 amino acids. Germline loops: CDR1 SGHAT, CDR2 FQNNGV. CDR3 sequence (DNA): TGTGCTAGCGCCCCTTTGATAGCGGGGGCTGACACCGGGGAGCTGTTTTTT. It specifies CASAPLIAGADTGELFF. Supplemented by reference TRBV11-2 and TRBJ2-2, the full variable domain reads EAGVAQSPRYKIIEKRQSVAFWCNPISGHATLYWYQQILGQGPKLLIQFQNNGVVDDSQLPKDRFSAERLKGVDSTLKIQPAKLEDSAVYLCASAPLIAGADTGELFFGEGSRLTVL.

Comments on this clonotype: A much larger clone sits a single nucleotide away, making a read error possible. This chain links TRBV5-1 with TRBJ2-1, with D possibly being TRBD1 (6 bases). The CDR3 is 15 residues long. Germline V lookup: CDR1 SGHRS, CDR2 YFSETQ. The CDR3 coding sequence is TGCGCCAGCAGTGAAGGACAGAGCTCCCACAATGAGCAGTTCTTC. Translation: CASSEGQSSHNEQFF.

This sequence joins TRBV7-2 and TRBJ2-3; a possible D gene is TRBD2 (7 bases). The CDR3 extends over 13 amino acids. Germline V gives CDR1 SGHTA, CDR2 FQGNSA. The V gene lost 8 bases and the J gene lost 6 bases, with 15 bases spanning the gap. This CDR3 reads CASCNGGGDTQYF. In DNA form, the CDR3 reads TGTGCCAGCTGTAATGGGGGGGGCGATACGCAGTATTTT.

J is TRBJ2-2 and V is TRBV25-1; TRBD2 might be the D (5 bases). There are 13 residues in the CDR3. V was trimmed by 1 base and J by 8 bases, leaving 8 bases between them. In germline, CDR1 is MGHDK, CDR2 SYGVNS. CDR3 nucleotides: TGTGCCAGCAGTGAATCGGCGGGTGGGGAGCTGTTTTTT. Residues: CASSESAGGELFF.